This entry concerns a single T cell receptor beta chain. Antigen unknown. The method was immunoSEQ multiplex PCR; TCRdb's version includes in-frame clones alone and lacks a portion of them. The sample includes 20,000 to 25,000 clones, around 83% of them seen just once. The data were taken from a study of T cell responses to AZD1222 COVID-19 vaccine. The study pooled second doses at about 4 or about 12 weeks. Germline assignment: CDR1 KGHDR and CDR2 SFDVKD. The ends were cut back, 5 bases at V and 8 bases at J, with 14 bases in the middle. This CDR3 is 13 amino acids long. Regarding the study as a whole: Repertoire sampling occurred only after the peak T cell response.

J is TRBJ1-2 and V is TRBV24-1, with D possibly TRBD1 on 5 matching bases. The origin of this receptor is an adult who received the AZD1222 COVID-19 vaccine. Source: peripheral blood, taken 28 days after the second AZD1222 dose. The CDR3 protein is CATSGPGLRGYTF. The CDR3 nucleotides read TGTGCCACCAGTGGTCCGGGACTTCGGGGCTACACCTTC.